This TCR beta chain was captured by sequencing in a study of shared clonotypes between healthy human individuals. Overall study results and limits: Researchers found naive subsets generally carried larger estimated richness than memory subsets. Non-shared clonotypes showed lower generation probabilities than clonotypes common to all four donors.

This table comes from immunoSEQ multiplex PCR, and its TCRdb copy is limited to in-frame clones, with some not included. This table holds about 580,000 clones, roughly 98% found once. Terminally differentiated effector memory CD45RA+ cells were left out of the naive CD8 fraction, which was CD45RO-negative and positively selected for CCR7. The CDR3 sequence is 15 residues long. From germline, CDR1 is SGHDN and CDR2 FVKESK. J lost 5 bases, V lost 3 bases, and 1 base had no gene match. On this clone: Its specificity is not known.

The origin of this receptor is a man aged 25 to 45 in good health. This chain joins TRBV14 and TRBJ2-1; 13 bases match TRBD2. The specimen was naive CD8+ T cells sorted from blood. CDR3 region: CASSQGLAGNNEQFF. The CDR3 region has the DNA TGTGCCAGCAGCCAGGGACTAGCGGGAAACAATGAGCAGTTCTTC.